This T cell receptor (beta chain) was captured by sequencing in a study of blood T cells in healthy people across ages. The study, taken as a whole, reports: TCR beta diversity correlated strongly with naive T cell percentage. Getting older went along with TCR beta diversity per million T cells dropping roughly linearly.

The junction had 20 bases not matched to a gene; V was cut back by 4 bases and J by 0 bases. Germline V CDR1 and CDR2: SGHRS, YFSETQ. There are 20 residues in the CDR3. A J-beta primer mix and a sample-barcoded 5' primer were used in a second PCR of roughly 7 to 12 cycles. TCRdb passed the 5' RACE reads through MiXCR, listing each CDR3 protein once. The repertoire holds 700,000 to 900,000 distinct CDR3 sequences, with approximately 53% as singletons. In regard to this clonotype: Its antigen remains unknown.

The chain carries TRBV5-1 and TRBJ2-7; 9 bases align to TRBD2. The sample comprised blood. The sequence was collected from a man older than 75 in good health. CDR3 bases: TGCGCCAGCAGCCTCGGGTTCTGGACTAGCGTCCCGTCCAACTCCTACGAGCAGTACTTC. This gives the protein CASSLGFWTSVPSNSYEQYF.